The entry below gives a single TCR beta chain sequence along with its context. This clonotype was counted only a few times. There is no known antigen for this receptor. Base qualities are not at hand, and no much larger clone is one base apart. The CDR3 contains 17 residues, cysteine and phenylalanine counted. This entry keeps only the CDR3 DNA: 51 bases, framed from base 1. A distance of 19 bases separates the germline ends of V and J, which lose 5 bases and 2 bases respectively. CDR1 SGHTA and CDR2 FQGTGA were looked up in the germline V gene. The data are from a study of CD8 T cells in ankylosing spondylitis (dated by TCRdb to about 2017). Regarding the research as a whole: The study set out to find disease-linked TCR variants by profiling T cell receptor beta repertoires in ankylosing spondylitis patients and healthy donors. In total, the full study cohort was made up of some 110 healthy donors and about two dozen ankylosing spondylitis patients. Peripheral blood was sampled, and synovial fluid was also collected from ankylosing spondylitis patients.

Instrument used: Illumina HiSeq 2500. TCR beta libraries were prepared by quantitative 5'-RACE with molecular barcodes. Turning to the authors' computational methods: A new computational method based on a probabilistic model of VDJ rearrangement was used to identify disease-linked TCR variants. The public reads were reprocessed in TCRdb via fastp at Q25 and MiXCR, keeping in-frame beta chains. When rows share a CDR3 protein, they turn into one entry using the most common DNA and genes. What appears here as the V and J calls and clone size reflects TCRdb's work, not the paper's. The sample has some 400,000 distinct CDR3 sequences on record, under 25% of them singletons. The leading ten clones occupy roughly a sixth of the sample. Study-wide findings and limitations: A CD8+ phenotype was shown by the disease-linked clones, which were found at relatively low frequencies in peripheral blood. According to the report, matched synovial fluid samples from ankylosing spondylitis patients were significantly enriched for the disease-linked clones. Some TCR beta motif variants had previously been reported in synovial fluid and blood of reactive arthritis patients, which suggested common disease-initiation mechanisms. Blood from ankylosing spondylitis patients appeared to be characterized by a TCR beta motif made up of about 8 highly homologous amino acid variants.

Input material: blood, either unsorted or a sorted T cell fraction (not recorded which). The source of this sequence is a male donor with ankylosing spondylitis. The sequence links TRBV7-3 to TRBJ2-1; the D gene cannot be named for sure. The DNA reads TGTGCCAGCAGCCCTTCGGGTGTCGCGGCCACCTACAATGAGCAGTTCTTC. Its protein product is CASSPSGVAATYNEQFF.